A selection of T cell receptor beta chains follows, all from one sample in a study of cytomegalovirus exposure and HLA in healthy donors. TCRdb's copy holds only in-frame clones and misses some; the assay was immunoSEQ multiplex PCR. The sample shows over 120,000 clones, 80% to 90% of them seen only once. Specimen: PBMCs. Receptors originate from a woman aged 18-35 years in good health and CMV-seropositive. The CDR3 runs from the conserved cysteine through the conserved F or W. The D gene is left open where the match is weak. The size of a clone is reported for some rows only, either as once, few or many, or as a class for expanded clones.

D gene,V gene,J gene,clone size,CDR3 length,CDR3 protein,CDR3 DNA
TRBD1,TRBV19,TRBJ1-6,.,13,CASTGELNSPLHF,TGTGCCAGCACAGGGGAGTTGAATTCACCCCTCCACTTT
.,TRBV5-4,TRBJ1-1,few,11,CASRETGEAFF,TGTGCCAGCAGGGAAACAGGGGAAGCTTTCTTT
TRBD1,TRBV11-2,TRBJ1-6,.,15,CASSENRGANSPLHF,TGTGCCAGCAGCGAGAACAGGGGTGCAAATTCACCCCTCCACTTT
.,TRBV18,TRBJ1-1,few,13,CASRPTGLTEAFF,TGTGCCAGCCGCCCGACTGGGTTGACTGAAGCTTTCTTT
TRBD1,TRBV7-6,TRBJ1-4,.,15,CASSPRTGDYEKLFF,TGTGCCAGCAGCCCGAGGACAGGGGATTATGAAAAACTGTTTTTT
TRBD2,TRBV9,TRBJ2-2,.,16,CASSVRLAGYTGELFF,TGTGCCAGCAGCGTACGGCTAGCGGGGTACACCGGGGAGCTGTTTTTT
.,TRBV6-6,TRBJ2-3,once,13,CASTPEYPDTQYF,TGTGCCAGCACCCCTGAGTACCCAGATACGCAGTATTTT
.,TRBV7-9,TRBJ2-7,.,12,CASSQGAYEQYF,TGTGCCAGCAGCCAAGGGGCCTACGAGCAGTACTTC
TRBD1,TRBV28,TRBJ2-3,.,16,CASRSRDRGRPDTQYF,TGTGCCAGCAGATCCCGGGACAGGGGGCGCCCAGATACGCAGTATTTT
.,TRBV2,TRBJ2-3,.,15,CASNRPRGSTDTQYF,TGTGCCAGCAATCGCCCCCGGGGTAGCACAGATACGCAGTATTTT
TRBD1,TRBV7-9,TRBJ1-1,.,14,CASSLARQGEKAFF,TGTGCCAGCAGCCTCGCTAGACAGGGGGAAAAAGCTTTCTTT
.,TRBV27,TRBJ2-7,.,14,CASSPRTYSYEQYF,TGTGCCAGCAGTCCACGTACGTACTCTTACGAGCAGTACTTC
TRBD1,TRBV7-2,TRBJ2-7,.,15,CASSSDGQGGDEQYF,TGTGCCAGCAGCTCCGATGGACAGGGGGGCGACGAGCAGTACTTC
.,TRBV4-2,TRBJ2-5,.,16,CASSQGEDFFMETQYF,TGTGCCAGCAGCCAAGGGGAGGACTTCTTTATGGAGACCCAGTACTTC
.,TRBV10-3,TRBJ1-1,.,12,CAISTQRTEAFF,TGTGCCATCTCCACTCAGCGGACTGAAGCTTTCTTT
.,TRBV5-6,TRBJ2-7,.,15,CASSLGLSPSYEQYF,TGTGCCAGCAGCTTAGGCCTGTCCCCTAGCTACGAGCAGTACTTC
.,TRBV6-5,TRBJ2-3,.,15,CASSGTPAIGDTQYF,TGTGCCAGCAGTGGGACTCCCGCTATCGGAGATACGCAGTATTTT
.,TRBV7-2,TRBJ2-2,.,13,CASKGEVIGELFF,TGTGCCAGCAAAGGGGAAGTCATCGGGGAGCTGTTTTTT
TRBD1,TRBV7-9,TRBJ2-1,.,11,CASSGDRVQFF,TGTGCCAGCAGCGGCGACAGGGTACAGTTCTTC
.,TRBV7-9,TRBJ2-2,.,16,CASSQTRVPNTGELFF,TGTGCCAGCAGCCAAACACGGGTCCCGAACACCGGGGAGCTGTTTTTT
TRBD1,TRBV28,TRBJ1-1,.,16,CASSLQTTGANTEAFF,TGTGCCAGCAGTCTCCAGACGACAGGGGCGAACACTGAAGCTTTCTTT
TRBD2,TRBV27,TRBJ2-5,.,14,CASSFLAAGETQYF,TGTGCCAGCAGTTTTCTAGCGGCCGGGGAGACCCAGTACTTC
TRBD1,TRBV28,TRBJ1-6,.,15,CASSFTDRGLSPLHF,TGTGCCAGCAGTTTCACCGACAGGGGGTTATCACCCCTCCACTTT
.,TRBV7-8,TRBJ1-2,.,14,CASSQQARSYGYTF,TGTGCCAGCAGCCAACAGGCACGCAGCTATGGCTACACCTTC
.,TRBV11-2,TRBJ2-2,.,17,CASSPSRVARWTGELFF,TGTGCCAGCAGCCCCTCCCGGGTAGCTCGATGGACCGGGGAGCTGTTTTTT
TRBD1,TRBV6-6,TRBJ2-7,.,12,CASSQGVDEQYF,TGTGCCAGCAGCCAGGGGGTTGACGAGCAGTACTTC
TRBD1,TRBV6-4,TRBJ1-6,.,20,CASGSTTGRSPSSYNSPLHF,TGTGCCAGCGGGTCGACGACAGGGAGGTCTCCTAGCTCCTATAATTCACCCCTCCACTTT
TRBD1,TRBV28,TRBJ2-3,.,14,CASTKDRGADTQYF,TGTGCCAGCACCAAGGACAGGGGCGCGGATACGCAGTATTTT
TRBD1,TRBV6-5,TRBJ1-5,.,14,CASSPQGVAQPQHF,TGTGCCAGCAGTCCACAGGGGGTAGCTCAGCCCCAGCATTTT
TRBD1,TRBV19,TRBJ2-7,once,15,CASKTNPGTGYEQYF,TGTGCCAGTAAGACTAACCCCGGGACAGGGTACGAGCAGTACTTC
.,TRBV2,TRBJ1-6,.,17,CASSEGRSYKNNSPLHF,TGTGCCAGCAGTGAGGGCCGAAGCTATAAGAATAATTCACCCCTCCACTTT
TRBD1,TRBV29-1,TRBJ1-1,.,13,CSAFAGGNTEAFF,TGCAGCGCATTCGCAGGGGGAAACACTGAAGCTTTCTTT
TRBD1,TRBV11-2,TRBJ1-6,.,15,CASSPRQGASSPLHF,TGTGCCAGCAGCCCGAGACAGGGTGCGTCCTCACCCCTCCACTTT
.,TRBV7-2,TRBJ2-7,.,15,CASSLRQGGDYEQYF,TGTGCCAGCAGCCTTCGACAGGGCGGGGACTACGAGCAGTACTTC
TRBD1,TRBV7-2,TRBJ1-2,once,16,CASSLARRDRGAGYTF,TGTGCCAGCAGCTTAGCCCGCCGGGACAGGGGCGCTGGCTACACCTTC
.,TRBV29-1,TRBJ1-4,.,12,CGVKQDNEKLFF,TGCGGCGTGAAGCAGGATAATGAAAAACTGTTTTTT
.,TRBV28,TRBJ1-1,.,16,CASSQTGALVDTEAFF,TGTGCCAGCAGCCAGACAGGCGCCCTGGTGGACACTGAAGCTTTCTTT
.,TRBV6-5,TRBJ2-7,.,11,CASSTRDEQYF,TGTGCCAGCAGTACGAGGGACGAGCAGTACTTC
.,TRBV21-1,TRBJ1-3,.,14,CASSNRYSGNTIYF,TGTGCCAGCAGCAACCGGTACTCTGGAAACACCATATATTTT
.,TRBV7-6,TRBJ2-5,.,14,CASSPSAPGGTQYF,TGTGCCAGCAGCCCCTCGGCACCCGGAGGGACCCAGTACTTC